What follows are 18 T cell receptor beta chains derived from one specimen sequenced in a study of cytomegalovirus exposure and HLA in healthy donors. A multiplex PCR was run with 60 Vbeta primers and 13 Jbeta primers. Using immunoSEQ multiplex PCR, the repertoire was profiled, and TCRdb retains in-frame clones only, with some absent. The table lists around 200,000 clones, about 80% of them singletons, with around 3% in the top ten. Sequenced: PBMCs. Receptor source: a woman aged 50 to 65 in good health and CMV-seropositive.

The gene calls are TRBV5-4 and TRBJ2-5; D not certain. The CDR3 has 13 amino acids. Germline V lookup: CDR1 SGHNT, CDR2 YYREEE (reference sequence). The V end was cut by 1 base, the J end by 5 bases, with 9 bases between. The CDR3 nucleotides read TGTGCCAGCAGCTTGAAAACGGTTGAGACCCAGTACTTC. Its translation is CASSLKTVETQYF.

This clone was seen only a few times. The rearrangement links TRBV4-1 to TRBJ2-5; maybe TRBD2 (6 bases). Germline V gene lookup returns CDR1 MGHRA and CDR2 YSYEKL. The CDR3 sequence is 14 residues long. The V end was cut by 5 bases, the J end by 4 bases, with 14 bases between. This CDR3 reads CASSSGGTGETQYF. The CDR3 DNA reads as TGCGCCAGCAGCTCTGGAGGGACCGGAGAGACCCAGTACTTC.

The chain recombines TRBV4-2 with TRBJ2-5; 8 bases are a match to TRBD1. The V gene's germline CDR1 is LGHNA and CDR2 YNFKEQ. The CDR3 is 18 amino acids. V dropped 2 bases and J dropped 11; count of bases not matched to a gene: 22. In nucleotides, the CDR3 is TGTGCCAGCAGCCAATGGGCGGTGGGGCAGGGGGCTGGCGATGAGCAGTACTTC. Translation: CASSQWAVGQGAGDEQYF.

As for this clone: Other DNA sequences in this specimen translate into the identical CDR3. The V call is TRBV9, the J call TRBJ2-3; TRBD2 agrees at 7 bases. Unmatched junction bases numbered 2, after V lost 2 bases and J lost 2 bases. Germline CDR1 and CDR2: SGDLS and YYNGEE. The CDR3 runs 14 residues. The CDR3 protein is CASSVRGDTDTQYF. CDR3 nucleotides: TGTGCCAGCAGCGTTCGGGGGGACACAGATACGCAGTATTTT. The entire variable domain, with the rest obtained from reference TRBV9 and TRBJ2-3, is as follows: DSGVTQTPKHLITATGQRVTLRCSPRSGDLSVYWYQQSLDQGLQFLIQYYNGEERAKGNILERFSAQQFPDLHSELNLSSLELGDSALYFCASSVRGDTDTQYFGPGTRLTVL.

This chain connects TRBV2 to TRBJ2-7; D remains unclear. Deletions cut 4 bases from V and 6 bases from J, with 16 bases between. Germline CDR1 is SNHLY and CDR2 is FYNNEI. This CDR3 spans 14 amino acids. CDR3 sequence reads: CASSVSGFLVEQYF. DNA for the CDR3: TGTGCCAGCAGTGTCTCAGGTTTCTTGGTCGAGCAGTACTTC. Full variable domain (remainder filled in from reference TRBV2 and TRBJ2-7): EPEVTQTPSHQVTQMGQEVILRCVPISNHLYFYWYRQILGQKVEFLVSFYNNEISEKSEIFDDQFSVERPDGSNFTLKIRSTKLEDSAMYFCASSVSGFLVEQYFGPGTRLTVT.

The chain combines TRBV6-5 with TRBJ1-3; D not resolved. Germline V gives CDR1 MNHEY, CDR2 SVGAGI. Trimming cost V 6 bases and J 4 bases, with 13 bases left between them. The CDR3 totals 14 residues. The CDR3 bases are TGTGCCAGCAGACCTACCGCCGCCGGAAACACCATATATTTT. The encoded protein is CASRPTAAGNTIYF.

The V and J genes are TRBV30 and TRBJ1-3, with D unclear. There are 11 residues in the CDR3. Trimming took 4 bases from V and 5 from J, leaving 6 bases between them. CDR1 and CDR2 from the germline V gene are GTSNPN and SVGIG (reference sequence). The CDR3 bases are TGTGCCTGGACAGGTAGAAACACCATATATTTT. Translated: CAWTGRNTIYF.

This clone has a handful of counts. CDR3 region: CASSQGAGGPVNEQFF. CDR3 coding DNA: TGTGCCAGCAGCCAAGGGGCCGGGGGGCCGGTGAATGAGCAGTTCTTC. This chain connects TRBV5-5 to TRBJ2-1, with D maybe TRBD2 (7 bases). Trimming shortened V by 4 bases and J by 7 bases, and 21 bases separated the two germline ends. CDR1 and CDR2 (germline): SGHKS, YYEKEE (reference sequence). The CDR3 consists of 16 residues.

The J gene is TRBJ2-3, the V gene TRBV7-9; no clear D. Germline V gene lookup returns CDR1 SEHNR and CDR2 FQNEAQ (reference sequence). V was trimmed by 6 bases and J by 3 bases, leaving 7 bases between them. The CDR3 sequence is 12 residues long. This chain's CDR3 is CASRKSTDTQYF. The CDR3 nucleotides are TGTGCCAGCAGGAAGAGTACAGATACGCAGTATTTT.

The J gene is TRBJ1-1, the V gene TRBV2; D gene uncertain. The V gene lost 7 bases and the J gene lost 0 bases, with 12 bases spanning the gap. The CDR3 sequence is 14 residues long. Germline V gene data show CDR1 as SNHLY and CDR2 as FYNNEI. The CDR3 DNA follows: TGTGCCAGCACCCGCCTGACACTGAACACTGAAGCTTTCTTT. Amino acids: CASTRLTLNTEAFF.

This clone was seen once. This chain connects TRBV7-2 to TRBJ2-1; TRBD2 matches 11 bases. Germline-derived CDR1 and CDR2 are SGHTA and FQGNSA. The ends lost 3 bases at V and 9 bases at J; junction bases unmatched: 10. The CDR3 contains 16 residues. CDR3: CASSFLGLAGGGEQFF. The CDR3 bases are TGTGCCAGCAGCTTTCTTGGGCTAGCGGGGGGAGGTGAGCAGTTCTTC.

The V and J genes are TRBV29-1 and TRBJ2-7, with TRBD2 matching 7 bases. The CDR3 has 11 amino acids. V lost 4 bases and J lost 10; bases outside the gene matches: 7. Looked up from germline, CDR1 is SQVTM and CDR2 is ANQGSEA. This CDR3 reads CSVGRGKEQYF. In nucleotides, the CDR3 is TGCAGCGTTGGGCGGGGGAAGGAACAGTACTTC.

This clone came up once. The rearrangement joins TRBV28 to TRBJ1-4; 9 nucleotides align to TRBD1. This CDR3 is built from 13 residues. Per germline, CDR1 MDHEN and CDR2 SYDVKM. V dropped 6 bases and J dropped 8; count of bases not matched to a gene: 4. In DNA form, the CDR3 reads TGTGCCAGCAGAACGGGACAGGGAGAAAAACTGTTTTTT. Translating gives CASRTGQGEKLFF.

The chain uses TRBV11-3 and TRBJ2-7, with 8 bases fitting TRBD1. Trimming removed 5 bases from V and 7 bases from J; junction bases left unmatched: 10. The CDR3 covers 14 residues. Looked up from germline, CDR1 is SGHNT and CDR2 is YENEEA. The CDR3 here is CASSPRTGTGEQYF. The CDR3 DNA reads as TGTGCCAGCAGCCCCCGGACAGGGACGGGGGAGCAGTACTTC.

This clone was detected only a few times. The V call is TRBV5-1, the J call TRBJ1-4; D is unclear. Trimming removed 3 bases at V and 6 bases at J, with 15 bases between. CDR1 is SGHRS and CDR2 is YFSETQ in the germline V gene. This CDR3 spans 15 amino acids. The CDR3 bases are TGCGCCAGCAGCTCGGCACATGGGAGGGATGAAAAACTGTTTTTT. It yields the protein CASSSAHGRDEKLFF. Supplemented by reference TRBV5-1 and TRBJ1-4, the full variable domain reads KAGVTQTPRYLIKTRGQQVTLSCSPISGHRSVSWYQQTPGQGLQFLFEYFSETQRNKGNFPGRFSGRQFSNSRSEMNVSTLELGDSALYLCASSSAHGRDEKLFFGSGTQLSVL.

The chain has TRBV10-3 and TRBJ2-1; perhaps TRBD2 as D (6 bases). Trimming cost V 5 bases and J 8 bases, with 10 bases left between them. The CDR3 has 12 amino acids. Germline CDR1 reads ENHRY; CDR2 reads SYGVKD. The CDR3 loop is CAISQGGDEQFF. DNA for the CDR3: TGTGCCATCAGTCAGGGAGGCGATGAGCAGTTCTTC.

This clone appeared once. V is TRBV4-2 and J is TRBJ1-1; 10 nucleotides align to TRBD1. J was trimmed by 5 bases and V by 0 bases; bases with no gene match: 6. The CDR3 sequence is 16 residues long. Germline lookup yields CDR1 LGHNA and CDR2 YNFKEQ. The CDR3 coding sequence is TGTGCCAGCAGCCAAGATACGGACAGGGGGGTAACTGAAGCTTTCTTT. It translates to CASSQDTDRGVTEAFF.

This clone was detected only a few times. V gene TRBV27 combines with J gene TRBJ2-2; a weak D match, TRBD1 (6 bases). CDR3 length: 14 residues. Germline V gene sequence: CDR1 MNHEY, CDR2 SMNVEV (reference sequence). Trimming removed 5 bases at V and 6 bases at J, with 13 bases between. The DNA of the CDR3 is TGTGCCAGCAGTCTTTACAGGGTTTCCGGGGAGCTGTTTTTT. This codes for CASSLYRVSGELFF.